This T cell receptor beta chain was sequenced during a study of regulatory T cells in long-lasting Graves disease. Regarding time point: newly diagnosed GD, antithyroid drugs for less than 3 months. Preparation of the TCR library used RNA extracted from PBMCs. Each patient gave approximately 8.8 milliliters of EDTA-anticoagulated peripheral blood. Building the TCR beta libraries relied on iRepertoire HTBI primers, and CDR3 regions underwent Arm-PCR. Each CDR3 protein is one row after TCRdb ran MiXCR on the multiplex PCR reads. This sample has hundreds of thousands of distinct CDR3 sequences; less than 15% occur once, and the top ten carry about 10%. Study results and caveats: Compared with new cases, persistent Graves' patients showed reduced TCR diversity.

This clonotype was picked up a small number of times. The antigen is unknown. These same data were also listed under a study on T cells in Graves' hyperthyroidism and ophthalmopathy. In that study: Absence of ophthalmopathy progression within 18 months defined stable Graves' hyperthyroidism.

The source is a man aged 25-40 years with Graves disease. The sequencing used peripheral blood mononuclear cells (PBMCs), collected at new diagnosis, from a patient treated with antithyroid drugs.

The CDR3 region is CASSLGPDGNNQPQHF. The CDR3, as DNA: TGTGCCAGCAGTTTGGGGCCCGACGGAAACAATCAGCCCCAGCATTTT. This sequence joins TRBV12-3 or TRBV12-4 and TRBJ1-5, with a tentative D call TRBD1 (5 bases). V dropped 3 bases and J dropped 3 bases, with 15 bases sitting between them. The CDR3 spans 16 residues.